This passage covers 26 T cell receptor beta chains from one sample sequenced in a study of regulatory T cells in long-lasting Graves disease. The sample's time point: newly diagnosed GD, antithyroid drugs for less than 3 months. PBMCs were the source of the RNA used for TCR sequencing. Combining iRepertoire HTBI primers with Arm-PCR of CDR3 regions, the authors built TCR beta libraries. TCRdb fed the multiplex PCR reads into MiXCR, producing one record per CDR3 protein. The sample holds a few hundred thousand distinct CDR3 sequences, approximately 15% seen once. The data were also submitted as part of a second study, on T cells in Graves' hyperthyroidism and ophthalmopathy.

The starting material was peripheral blood mononuclear cells (PBMCs), obtained at new diagnosis, from a patient treated with antithyroid drugs. The receptors come from a woman between 40 and 55 years old with Graves disease.

A note on this clonotype: Being one base from a much bigger clone, this may be a read error. This likely comes from a read error, as the CDR3 has no conserved phenylalanine or tryptophan at its end. This chain uses TRBV30 with TRBJ2-6; 11 nucleotides match TRBD1. CDR1 GTSNPN and CDR2 SVGIG come from the germline V gene (reference sequence). This CDR3 is 15 amino acids long. The ends lost 3 bases at V and 4 bases at J; junction bases unmatched: 2. The CDR3 nucleotides read TGTGCCTGGAGGGACAGGGGGCGCGGGGCCAACGTCCTGACTGTC. It is translated as CAWRDRGRGANVLTV.

At least ten counts were recorded for this clonotype. This chain joins TRBV29-1 and TRBJ1-1; D is ambiguous. This CDR3 contains 13 residues. Germline CDR1 and CDR2: SQVTM and ANQGSEA. Trimming took off 6 bases at V and 0 bases at J, with 11 bases between the two ends. The CDR3: CSVYRAVNTEAFF. In DNA form, the CDR3 reads TGCAGCGTGTATCGGGCGGTGAACACTGAAGCTTTCTTT.

This clonotype has more than one count but fewer than ten. The V and J genes are TRBV6-1 and TRBJ1-3; no clear D gene. V lost 7 bases and J lost 2, with 3 bases in between. CDR3 length: 11 amino acids. Looked up from germline, CDR1 is MNHNS and CDR2 is SASEGT. Here the CDR3 reads CASTPGNTIYF. DNA of the CDR3: TGTGCCAGCACACCTGGAAACACCATATATTTT.

This clonotype was observed a few times. The rearrangement joins TRBV29-1 to TRBJ1-2; D might be TRBD1 (5 bases). The CDR3 totals 13 residues. The V gene lost 5 bases and the J gene lost 6 bases, with 16 bases spanning the gap. The germline V gene encodes CDR1 SQVTM and CDR2 ANQGSEA. This chain's CDR3 is CSVRGSPSDGYTF. CDR3 nucleotides: TGCAGCGTTCGGGGGTCCCCATCGGATGGCTACACCTTC. Full variable domain (missing parts from reference TRBV29-1 and TRBJ1-2): SAVISQKPSRDICQRGTSLTIQCQVDSQVTMMFWYRQQPGQSLTLIATANQGSEATYESGFVIDKFPISRPNLTFSTLTVSNMSPEDSSIYLCSVRGSPSDGYTFGSGTRLTVV.

The genes are TRBV29-1 and TRBJ2-3; 11 bases are a match to TRBD1. The V gene's germline CDR1 is SQVTM and CDR2 ANQGSEA. The CDR3 consists of 17 residues. Trimming at V came to 3 bases and at J to 3 bases, leaving 11 bases not matched to a gene. CDR3 nucleotides: TGCAGCGTTGATTCACTGGGACAGGGGGGCTGGACAGATACGCAGTATTTT. Translation: CSVDSLGQGGWTDTQYF.

With respect to this clonotype: Since a much larger clone is just one base distant, this may be a read error. This rearrangement joins TRBV29-1 to TRBJ1-2; 7 positions match TRBD1. This CDR3 spans 11 amino acids. Germline V lookup: CDR1 SQVTM, CDR2 ANQGSEA. Trimming at V came to 4 bases and at J to 8 bases, leaving 4 bases not matched to a gene. The CDR3 DNA is TGCAGCGTTGTGGTAGGGGGCGGCTACACCTTC. Protein: CSVVVGGGYTF. Combining the CDR3 with reference TRBV29-1 and TRBJ1-2 gives the whole variable domain SAVISQKPSRDICQRGTSLTIQCQVDSQVTMMFWYRQQPGQSLTLIATANQGSEATYESGFVIDKFPISRPNLTFSTLTVSNMSPEDSSIYLCSVVVGGGYTFGSGTRLTVV.

This clonotype was observed many times. The V and J genes are TRBV24-1 and TRBJ2-3; 8 nucleotides match TRBD1. The CDR3 is 16 amino acids. The germline V gene has CDR1 KGHDR and CDR2 SFDVKD. V was clipped by 3 bases and J by 2 bases; unmatched bases: 6. CDR3 amino acids: CATSDPTGGPTDTQYF. The CDR3 nucleotides read TGTGCCACCAGTGATCCAACAGGGGGACCCACAGATACGCAGTATTTT.

V gene TRBV19 combines with J gene TRBJ2-7, with a weak D call TRBD2 (6 bases). Trimming removed 3 bases from V and 6 bases from J, with 12 bases in between. CDR3 size: 13 residues. Germline CDR1 LNHDA, CDR2 SQIVND (reference sequence). The CDR3 DNA reads as TGTGCCAGTAGTATCCTCAACGGGGGCGAGCAGTACTTC. Its translation is CASSILNGGEQYF.

This clonotype occurred many times. The V gene is TRBV2, the J gene TRBJ2-7; weak D call: TRBD2 (6 bases). CDR1 is SNHLY and CDR2 is FYNNEI in the germline V gene. This CDR3 comprises 14 residues. Trimming took 2 bases from V and 5 from J, leaving 13 bases between them. The DNA of the CDR3 is TGTGCCAGCAGTGAACTGGGAGGAGAGGACGAGCAGTACTTC. It translates to CASSELGGEDEQYF.

This clonotype has a handful of counts. The rearrangement links TRBV29-1 to TRBJ2-1, with unresolved D. The length of the CDR3 is 17 residues. The V end lost 1 base, the J end lost 2 bases, and 18 bases lay between the germline ends. Germline V gene data show CDR1 as SQVTM and CDR2 as ANQGSEA. DNA for the CDR3: TGCAGCGTTGAAGGCGTCCCCTCTAGGTTGGCCTACAATGAGCAGTTCTTC. Protein: CSVEGVPSRLAYNEQFF.

This clonotype has ten or more counts. V and J are TRBV20-1 and TRBJ2-7; D is possibly TRBD1 or TRBD2 (5 bases each). V lost 3 bases, J lost 3 bases, and 21 bases lay in between. The CDR3 has 16 residues. The germline V gene has CDR1 DFQATT and CDR2 SNEGSKA (reference sequence). The CDR3 loop is CSASRQMAGLGYEQYF. Written as DNA, the CDR3 is TGCAGTGCTAGTAGACAGATGGCGGGCCTAGGCTACGAGCAGTACTTC.

This clonotype came up a few times. The chain combines TRBV28 with TRBJ2-3, with TRBD2 as a possible D gene (6 bases). Germline CDR1 reads MDHEN; CDR2 reads SYDVKM. V gave up 6 bases and J gave up 8 bases, with 21 bases separating them. The CDR3 spans 15 residues. The DNA for the CDR3 is TGTGCCAGCAGCGGGGGAGGCAGCGCGGCTGTTACGCAGTATTTT. Translated: CASSGGGSAAVTQYF.

Comments on this clonotype: A much more abundant neighbour one base away suggests this may be a read error. This CDR3 reads CASSQGTSGAYNGQFF. DNA of the CDR3: TGCGCCAGCAGCCAAGGGACTAGCGGAGCATACAATGGGCAGTTCTTC. The chain recombines TRBV13 with TRBJ2-3; TRBD2 aligns across 11 bases. The J call may be wrong; the DNA end is better matched by TRBJ2-1. The CDR3 consists of 16 residues. The germline gives CDR1 PRHDT, CDR2 FYEKMQ (reference sequence).

This clonotype was seen many times. The gene calls are TRBV5-1 and TRBJ2-3; the D gene is possibly TRBD2 (6 bases). Trimming cost V 7 bases and J 4 bases, with 16 bases left between them. The CDR3 contains 14 residues. Germline CDR1 reads SGHRS; CDR2 reads YFSETQ. The CDR3, as DNA: TGCGCCAGCGGTGGAGGGGTCGGAGCAGATACGCAGTATTTT. Its translation is CASGGGVGADTQYF. The whole variable domain, remainder taken from reference TRBV5-1 and TRBJ2-3, is KAGVTQTPRYLIKTRGQQVTLSCSPISGHRSVSWYQQTPGQGLQFLFEYFSETQRNKGNFPGRFSGRQFSNSRSEMNVSTLELGDSALYLCASGGGVGADTQYFGPGTRLTVL.

This clonotype was counted a few times. V gene TRBV10-3 combines with J gene TRBJ2-7; unclear D gene. The CDR3 is 13 residues long. Trimming cost V 3 bases and J 5 bases, with 11 bases left between them. The germline CDR1 and CDR2 sequences are ENHRY and SYGVKD. This chain's CDR3 is CAISERPWDEQYF. The CDR3 DNA sequence: TGTGCCATCAGTGAACGGCCATGGGACGAGCAGTACTTC.

Remarks on this clonotype: The junction departs from germline at one end; a sequencing error may be responsible. The rearrangement uses TRBV12-3 or TRBV12-4 and TRBJ2-1; the D gene is possibly TRBD2 (5 bases). The CDR3 length is 15 residues. CDR3 nucleotide sequence: TGTGCCAGCAGTTTAGGCGCGAGGGCCTACAATGAGCAGCTCTTC. This codes for CASSLGARAYNEQLF.

V and J are TRBV6-2 or TRBV6-3 and TRBJ1-2; perhaps TRBD1 as D (6 bases). V lost 5 bases and J 7 bases, leaving 14 bases between the germline ends. CDR3 length equals 13 residues. The germline gives CDR1 MNHEY, CDR2 SVGEGT. In DNA, the CDR3 is TGTGCCAGCAGTGATGGGGACAAAATTGGCTACACCTTC. Its translation is CASSDGDKIGYTF.

This clonotype was seen a handful of times. The J gene is TRBJ2-1, the V gene TRBV9, with D possibly TRBD1 on 6 matching bases. CDR1 and CDR2 (germline): SGDLS, YYNGEE. This CDR3 is built from 14 residues. The V and J ends lost 0 bases and 9 bases respectively, with 13 bases between them. CDR3 nucleotides: TGTGCCAGCAGCGTAGCGGCAGGGGTTGGTGAGCAGTTCTTC. This codes for CASSVAAGVGEQFF.

This clonotype was counted at least ten times. The chain links TRBV20-1 to TRBJ1-2; D is unresolved. Germline assignment: CDR1 DFQATT and CDR2 SNEGSKA (reference sequence). This CDR3 comprises 14 residues. Between the trimmed V and J ends, which lost 3 bases and 5 bases, there was a span of 16 bases. The chain's CDR3 is CSASGAALGYGYTF. The CDR3 DNA is TGCAGTGCTAGTGGTGCCGCGTTGGGTTATGGCTACACCTTC.

This clonotype was counted at least ten times. The rearrangement joins TRBV20-1 to TRBJ2-7; no definite D call. Trimming pared 5 bases from V and 0 bases from J, leaving 11 bases between. This CDR3 contains 13 residues. Germline V gives CDR1 DFQATT, CDR2 SNEGSKA (reference sequence). CDR3 bases: TGCAGTGCTGCAGACACCGACTCCTACGAGCAGTACTTC. Amino acids: CSAADTDSYEQYF.

This clonotype occurred many times. The chain joins TRBV6-1 to TRBJ1-1; 8 bases agree with TRBD1. The CDR3 contains 14 residues. The J segment lost 1 base and the V segment lost 6 bases, leaving 4 bases of the junction unmatched. Germline V gives CDR1 MNHNS, CDR2 SASEGT. CDR3 sequence: CASRVGQGNTEAFF. Here the CDR3 DNA reads TGTGCCAGCAGAGTCGGACAGGGGAACACTGAAGCTTTCTTT.

This clonotype occurred a few times. The chain couples TRBV4-1 to TRBJ2-7; 7 nucleotides line up with TRBD2. CDR3 length: 16 amino acids. Per the germline V gene, CDR1 is MGHRA and CDR2 is YSYEKL. V gave up 1 base and J gave up 4 bases; unmatched junction bases: 10. This CDR3 reads CASSQGEAGSGYEQYF. For the CDR3, the DNA is TGCGCCAGCAGCCAAGGGGAAGCGGGGAGTGGTTACGAGCAGTACTTC.

In this sample, this clonotype turned up many times. This rearrangement joins TRBV12-3 or TRBV12-4 to TRBJ1-1, with D uncertain. CDR3 length: 11 residues. V lost 1 base, J lost 5 bases, and 2 bases lay in between. The chain's CDR3 is CASSLETEAFF. The CDR3 DNA sequence: TGTGCCAGCAGTTTAGAAACTGAAGCTTTCTTT.

The rearrangement links TRBV18 to TRBJ1-5; D is ambiguous. Trimming removed 2 bases at V and 0 bases at J, with 8 bases between. Per germline, CDR1 KGHSH and CDR2 LQKENI. There are 15 residues in the CDR3. In DNA form, the CDR3 reads TGTGCCAGCTCACCAATTCAGAATAGCAATCAGCCCCAGCATTTT. Protein product: CASSPIQNSNQPQHF.

This clonotype occurred many times. The rearrangement links TRBV7-2 to TRBJ2-5; the match to TRBD2 covers 7 bases. The trim removed 3 bases at V and 0 bases at J, leaving 4 bases unmatched. This CDR3 contains 15 residues. The germline gives CDR1 SGHTA, CDR2 FQGNSA. CDR3: CASSFQRGHQETQYF. CDR3 nucleotide sequence: TGTGCCAGCAGCTTTCAGCGGGGCCACCAAGAGACCCAGTACTTC.

This chain joins TRBV6-2 or TRBV6-3 and TRBJ2-7; possible D gene TRBD2, 6 bases. Germline V gives CDR1 MNHEY, CDR2 SVGEGT. The V end was cut by 0 bases, the J end by 5 bases, with 11 bases between. The CDR3 contains 14 residues. CDR3 protein: CASSYSAGRNEQYF. In DNA form, the CDR3 reads TGTGCCAGCAGTTACTCTGCAGGGAGGAACGAGCAGTACTTC.